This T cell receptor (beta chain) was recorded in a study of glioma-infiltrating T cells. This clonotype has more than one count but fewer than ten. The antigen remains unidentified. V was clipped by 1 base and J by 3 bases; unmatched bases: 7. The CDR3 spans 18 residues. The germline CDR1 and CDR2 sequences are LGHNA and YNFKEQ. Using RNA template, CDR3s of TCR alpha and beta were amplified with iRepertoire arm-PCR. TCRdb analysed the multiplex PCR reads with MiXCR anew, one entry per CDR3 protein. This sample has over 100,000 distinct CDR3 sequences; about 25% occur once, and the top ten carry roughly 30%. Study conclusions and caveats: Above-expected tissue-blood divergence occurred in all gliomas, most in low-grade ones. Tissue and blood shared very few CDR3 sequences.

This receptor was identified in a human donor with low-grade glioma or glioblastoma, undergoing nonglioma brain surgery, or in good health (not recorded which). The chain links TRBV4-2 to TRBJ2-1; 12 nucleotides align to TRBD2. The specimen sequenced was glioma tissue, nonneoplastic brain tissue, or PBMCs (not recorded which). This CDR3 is CASSQAASGGGIYNEQFF. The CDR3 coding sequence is TGTGCCAGCAGCCAAGCCGCTAGCGGGGGGGGCATCTACAATGAGCAGTTCTTC.